What follows are 26 T cell receptor beta chains derived from one specimen sequenced in a study of neurological immune-mediated disorders. TCRdb re-called the 5' RACE reads through MiXCR, storing one row per CDR3 protein. This sample has fewer than 85,000 distinct CDR3 sequences, with 4.5% to 6.5% found just once. Sequencing used PBMCs. The receptors were sampled from a woman in her twenties or thirties with multiple sclerosis.

The chain carries TRBV5-1 and TRBJ1-1; D is perhaps TRBD1 (6 bases). The CDR3 runs to 14 residues. CDR1 and CDR2 (germline): SGHRS, YFSETQ. V was cut by 0 bases and J by 3 bases, with 9 bases left in between. The DNA of the CDR3 is TGCGCCAGCAGCTTGGATTCAGGGGACACTGAAGCTTTCTTT. Amino acid sequence: CASSLDSGDTEAFF.

This clonotype was seen many times. The chain employs TRBV2 and TRBJ2-2; 8 bases are shared with TRBD1. The CDR3 spans 14 residues. The trim removed 7 bases at V and 5 bases at J, leaving 6 bases unmatched. Germline CDR1 is SNHLY and CDR2 is FYNNEI. CDR3 sequence (DNA): TGTGCCAGCAAGGACAGGGACGGGACCGGGGAGCTGTTTTTT. Its translation is CASKDRDGTGELFF.

This clonotype was picked up many times. V gene TRBV20-1 combines with J gene TRBJ2-1, with TRBD2 matching 7 bases. V lost 6 bases to trimming and J lost 0 bases; unmatched junction nucleotides: 14. Germline values: CDR1 DFQATT, CDR2 SNEGSKA (reference sequence). The CDR3 sequence is 17 residues long. CDR3 DNA: TGCAGTGCCGTCCCCGCGGGAGCGAGAAGCTCCTACAATGAGCAGTTCTTC. Amino acid sequence: CSAVPAGARSSYNEQFF.

This clonotype showed up many times. This chain links TRBV29-1 with TRBJ2-3; tentative D call: TRBD2 (6 bases). Germline V lookup: CDR1 SQVTM, CDR2 ANQGSEA. The CDR3 length is 15 residues. The V gene lost 1 base and the J gene lost 5 bases, with 16 bases spanning the gap. The CDR3 coding sequence is TGCAGCGTTGAAGCGGGGAAGCGGGCCAAAGATACGCAGTATTTT. The encoded protein is CSVEAGKRAKDTQYF.

In this sample, this clonotype turned up many times. This chain connects TRBV10-3 to TRBJ2-2; TRBD1 aligns across 11 bases. The CDR3 has 16 residues. With V trimmed by 6 bases and J by 4 bases, 7 bases remained unmatched. Germline CDR1 ENHRY, CDR2 SYGVKD. CDR3 sequence (DNA): TGTGCCATCAGGAGGGACAGGGGGATCGGCACCGGGGAGCTGTTTTTT. This gives the protein CAIRRDRGIGTGELFF.

At least ten counts were recorded for this clonotype. The rearrangement uses TRBV4-1 and TRBJ1-5; possible D gene TRBD1, 5 bases. The germline V gene encodes CDR1 MGHRA and CDR2 YSYEKL. The V gene lost 0 bases and the J gene lost 0 bases, with 12 bases spanning the gap. The CDR3 has 17 amino acids. The chain's CDR3 is CASSQEGQWHSNQPQHF. In DNA form, the CDR3 reads TGCGCCAGCAGCCAAGAGGGGCAATGGCATAGCAATCAGCCCCAGCATTTT.

There are many counts of this clonotype. This chain connects TRBV20-1 to TRBJ2-7; D possibly uses TRBD1 or TRBD2 (5 bases each). From germline, CDR1 is DFQATT and CDR2 SNEGSKA (reference sequence). Trimming pared 4 bases from V and 2 bases from J, leaving 12 bases between. The CDR3 loop spans 13 amino acids. In DNA form, the CDR3 reads TGCAGTGCTAAGAGCGTGGGACCCTACGAGCAGTACTTC. The encoded protein is CSAKSVGPYEQYF.

The V gene is TRBV7-8, the J gene TRBJ1-5; 7 bases are shared with TRBD1. The CDR3 consists of 18 residues. Germline CDR1 and CDR2: SGHVS and FQNEAQ. V shed 3 bases and J 5 bases; nucleotides not matched to a gene: 16. This CDR3 reads CASSFTGAIEKSDQPQHF. The CDR3 bases are TGTGCCAGCAGCTTCACAGGGGCTATAGAAAAATCGGATCAGCCCCAGCATTTT. Variable domain in full (rest from reference TRBV7-8 and TRBJ1-5): GAGVSQSPRYKVAKRGQDVALRCDPISGHVSLFWYQQALGQGPEFLTYFQNEAQLDKSGLPSDRFFAERPEGSVSTLKIQRTQQEDSAVYLCASSFTGAIEKSDQPQHFGDGTRLSIL.

This clonotype was counted only a few times. The chain couples TRBV7-2 to TRBJ2-1; 9 bases align to TRBD2. Germline-derived CDR1 and CDR2 are SGHTA and FQGNSA. V dropped 0 bases and J dropped 7; count of bases not matched to a gene: 10. The CDR3 has 17 residues. The CDR3 sequence is CASSLAGGAGGLNEQFF. CDR3 nucleotide sequence: TGTGCCAGCAGCTTAGCGGGTGGAGCGGGGGGTCTTAATGAGCAGTTCTTC.

V is TRBV12-3 or TRBV12-4 and J is TRBJ1-1; D may be TRBD1 (5 bases). This CDR3 has 13 residues. V was shortened by 3 bases and J by 7 bases, with 12 bases between the two germline ends. As DNA, the CDR3 is TGTGCCAGCAGTTTTGTAGGGGTAGGTGAAGCTTTCTTT. This encodes CASSFVGVGEAFF.

This clonotype was recorded at least ten times. CDR3 nucleotide sequence: TGTGCCAGCAGTCCAAGTGACAGGGTGAACACTGAAGCTTTCTTT. Its translation: CASSPSDRVNTEAFF. V is TRBV12-3 or TRBV12-4 and J is TRBJ1-1, with TRBD1 matching 7 bases. Germline trimming cut 5 bases from V and 0 bases from J; bases unmatched to any gene: 6. CDR3 size: 15 residues.

The chain joins TRBV20-1 to TRBJ2-7; weak D call: TRBD2 (5 bases). Trimming removed 1 base from V and 2 bases from J, with 6 bases in between. The CDR3 contains 12 residues. Per germline, CDR1 DFQATT and CDR2 SNEGSKA (reference sequence). The CDR3 bases are TGCAGTGCTAGAGTGGGAGCCTACGAGCAGTACTTC. Amino acids: CSARVGAYEQYF.

This clonotype was detected ten times or more. The chain joins TRBV25-1 to TRBJ2-1; no definite D call. The V gene's germline CDR1 is MGHDK and CDR2 SYGVNS. There are 15 residues in the CDR3. The V end lost 6 bases, the J end lost 6 bases, and 18 bases lay between the germline ends. Written as DNA, the CDR3 is TGTGCCAGCAGCGAACAGCGCCGGCAAGTCAATGAGCAGTTCTTC. Protein sequence: CASSEQRRQVNEQFF. Combining the CDR3 with reference TRBV25-1 and TRBJ2-1 gives the whole variable domain EADIYQTPRYLVIGTGKKITLECSQTMGHDKMYWYQQDPGMELHLIHYSYGVNSTEKGDLSSESTVSRIRTEHFPLTLESARPSHTSQYLCASSEQRRQVNEQFFGPGTRLTVL.

This clonotype was detected many times. The chain recombines TRBV12-3 or TRBV12-4 with TRBJ2-2; no definite D call. The ends were cut back, 7 bases at V and 0 bases at J, with 15 bases in the middle. This CDR3 has 16 residues. The CDR3 is CASTRRLGANTGELFF. CDR3 DNA sequence: TGTGCCAGCACCCGAAGATTAGGCGCGAACACCGGGGAGCTGTTTTTT.

This clonotype appeared many times. CDR3 loop: CASSQDTGLVSEQFF. The CDR3 DNA reads as TGTGCCAGCAGCCAAGACACAGGACTAGTCAGTGAGCAGTTCTTC. The chain carries TRBV14 and TRBJ2-1, with 7 positions matching TRBD2. The V gene's germline CDR1 is SGHDN and CDR2 FVKESK. The CDR3 loop spans 15 amino acids. V lost 0 bases, J lost 9 bases, and 8 bases stayed unmatched.

This clonotype was detected only a few times. V is TRBV18 and J is TRBJ1-5; the D is unclear. The ends were cut back, 2 bases at V and 6 bases at J, with 14 bases in the middle. Germline-derived CDR1 and CDR2 are KGHSH and LQKENI. The CDR3 sequence is 15 residues long. The CDR3: CASSPTRVNRQPQHF. CDR3 in DNA: TGTGCCAGCTCACCAACGAGAGTTAATCGTCAGCCCCAGCATTTT.

Ten or more counts support this clonotype. The chain uses TRBV5-1 and TRBJ2-1; the match to TRBD2 covers 7 bases. This CDR3 is built from 15 residues. The germline gives CDR1 SGHRS, CDR2 YFSETQ. The trim removed 0 bases at V and 3 bases at J, leaving 3 bases unmatched. This chain's CDR3 is CASSLASGFYNEQFF. CDR3 nucleotide sequence: TGCGCCAGCAGCTTGGCTAGCGGATTCTACAATGAGCAGTTCTTC.

This clonotype showed up many times. The chain links TRBV9 to TRBJ1-2; TRBD1 might be the D (6 bases). The CDR3 is 14 residues long. Germline V CDR1 and CDR2: SGDLS, YYNGEE. With 1 base removed from V and 4 bases from J, the gap between germline ends came to 11 bases. The CDR3, as DNA: TGTGCCAGCAGCGTACAACAGGGAAGCTATGGCTACACCTTC. Its translation is CASSVQQGSYGYTF.

The chain is built from TRBV7-9 and TRBJ2-1, with TRBD1 matching over 8 bases. The ends lost 5 bases at V and 9 bases at J; junction bases unmatched: 3. CDR1 and CDR2 (germline): SEHNR, FQNEAQ (reference sequence). The CDR3 is 12 amino acids. The CDR3 DNA sequence: TGTGCCAGCAGCCCAGACAGGGGTGAGCAGTTCTTC. It specifies CASSPDRGEQFF.

There are many counts of this clonotype. This chain uses TRBV11-1 with TRBJ1-5; tentative D call: TRBD1 (6 bases). The ends were cut back, 5 bases at V and 5 bases at J, with 22 bases in the middle. The CDR3 totals 17 residues. Looked up from germline, CDR1 is SGHAT and CDR2 is FQDESV (reference sequence). The CDR3 DNA is TGTGCCAGCAGCCCAGTATGGCGGGGGCGAACTTATCAGCCCCAGCATTTT. Translated, it gives CASSPVWRGRTYQPQHF.

This clonotype appeared many times. The chain employs TRBV5-6 and TRBJ2-7; 8 nucleotides match TRBD2. V shed 0 bases and J 3 bases; nucleotides not matched to a gene: 11. The CDR3 is 17 residues long. The germline CDR1 and CDR2 sequences are SGHDT and YYEEEE. CDR3 amino acids: CASSLAGGAGAIYEQYV. As DNA, the CDR3 is TGTGCCAGCAGCTTGGCGGGGGGAGCGGGGGCAATCTACGAGCAGTACGTC.

This clonotype was found a few times. The rearrangement uses TRBV20-1 and TRBJ2-4; 9 bases are shared with TRBD2. The germline CDR1 and CDR2 sequences are DFQATT and SNEGSKA (reference sequence). Trimming at V came to 0 bases and at J to 7 bases, leaving 7 bases not matched to a gene. The CDR3 extends over 15 amino acids. This chain's CDR3 is CSARDRLAASNIQYF. The CDR3 DNA reads TGCAGTGCTAGAGATCGACTAGCGGCCTCGAACATTCAGTACTTC.

This clonotype was detected ten times or more. The rearrangement uses TRBV5-1 and TRBJ2-1; 11 bases map to TRBD2. J gave up 6 bases and V 0 bases, and 5 bases lay outside the gene matches. Germline assignment: CDR1 SGHRS and CDR2 YFSETQ. The CDR3 consists of 16 residues. Here the CDR3 reads CASSLGNSGGANEQFF. DNA for the CDR3: TGCGCCAGCAGCTTGGGAAATAGCGGGGGGGCCAATGAGCAGTTCTTC.

This clonotype was seen repeatedly, ten times or more. The rearrangement links TRBV5-1 to TRBJ1-1; D unclear. The CDR3 covers 13 residues. Per germline, CDR1 SGHRS and CDR2 YFSETQ. V was cut by 3 bases and J by 4 bases, with 10 bases left in between. CDR3 coding DNA: TGCGCCAGCAGCTCGGACCCCAGCACTGAAGCTTTCTTT. Amino acid sequence: CASSSDPSTEAFF.

This clonotype was recorded many times. This chain links TRBV27 with TRBJ2-2, with 11 bases lining up with TRBD1. V lost 3 bases and J lost 4; bases outside the gene matches: 4. Germline loops: CDR1 MNHEY, CDR2 SMNVEV (reference sequence). This CDR3 comprises 16 residues. CDR3: CASSLGQGVFTGELFF. The CDR3 nucleotides read TGTGCCAGCAGTTTGGGACAGGGGGTGTTCACCGGGGAGCTGTTTTTT.

V is TRBV25-1 and J is TRBJ2-7; D call uncertain. Trimming took 4 bases from V and 3 from J, leaving 10 bases between them. Germline V gene lookup returns CDR1 MGHDK and CDR2 SYGVNS. The CDR3 spans 13 residues. The CDR3 DNA follows: TGTGCCAGCAGTGGAGACGGCTTCTACGAGCAGTACTTC. Its translation is CASSGDGFYEQYF.